The subject of this entry is one T cell receptor (beta chain). Its cognate antigen is unknown. These data come from a study of cytomegalovirus exposure and HLA in healthy donors. The study's findings and limits: Rarity held for most TCR sequences, but there were some public TCRs that occurred in many donors. An assumption of roughly uniform sequencing depth across donors underlay the presence/absence analyses. Reports indicated that the classifier achieved high specificity and sensitivity in diagnosing cytomegalovirus status. TCR beta chains numbering under 200 were designated cytomegalovirus-associated.

The PCR used 60 Vbeta and 13 Jbeta primers. Sequencing used immunoSEQ multiplex PCR; TCRdb keeps in-frame clones, though not all of them. The sample contains about 190,000 clones, approximately 70% of which appear only once. The CDR3 loop spans 16 amino acids. Germline V gives CDR1 MNHEY, CDR2 SMNVEV (reference sequence). V was trimmed by 5 bases and J by 1 base, leaving 17 bases between them. This TCR came from a woman aged 25 to 45 in good health and CMV-seropositive. The rearrangement uses TRBV27 and TRBJ1-1, with D possibly being TRBD1 (5 bases). Material for sequencing was PBMCs. CDR3 residues: CASSSPGLSGNTEAFF. CDR3 in DNA: TGTGCCAGCAGTAGCCCGGGACTCTCAGGGAACACTGAAGCTTTCTTT.